A single sample gave rise to the 18 T cell receptor beta chains below, sequenced in a study of glioma-infiltrating T cells after dendritic cell vaccination. The protocol was immunoSEQ multiplex PCR, while the TCRdb copy is restricted to in-frame clones and leaves out a portion. The sample lists 75,000 to 100,000 clones, approximately 80% occurring once. Sequencing used blood, obtained before dendritic cell vaccination. These receptors originate from a human donor with glioblastoma.

V and J are TRBV5-1 and TRBJ2-7; TRBD2 might be the D (5 bases). Trimming stripped 0 bases from V and 5 bases from J, with 12 bases between. This CDR3 is built from 14 residues. The germline gives CDR1 SGHRS, CDR2 YFSETQ. CDR3 protein: CASSLEGEGDEQYF. CDR3 coding DNA: TGCGCCAGCAGCTTGGAGGGAGAGGGCGACGAGCAGTACTTC.

CDR3 in amino acids: CASSQRQGAYTGELFF. The CDR3 region has the DNA TGCGCCAGCAGCCAGAGACAGGGGGCTTACACCGGGGAGCTGTTTTTT. The chain employs TRBV4-1 and TRBJ2-2; 10 bases align to TRBD1. After removal of 3 bases from V and 3 bases from J, the junction contained 4 bases not matched to a gene. From germline, CDR1 is MGHRA and CDR2 YSYEKL. CDR3 length: 16 amino acids.

This sequence joins TRBV2 and TRBJ2-2, with 8 positions matching TRBD2. The V segment lost 3 bases and the J segment 7 bases; nucleotides outside the gene matches: 4. Germline V gene sequence: CDR1 SNHLY, CDR2 FYNNEI. This CDR3 contains 14 residues. CDR3 DNA sequence: TGTGCCAGCAGTGAGTTTAGCGGGATCGGGGAGCTGTTTTTT. It codes for CASSEFSGIGELFF.

V is TRBV5-4 and J is TRBJ1-1; TRBD1 aligns across 9 bases. Germline V gives CDR1 SGHNT, CDR2 YYREEE (reference sequence). The CDR3 length is 14 residues. V gave up 4 bases and J gave up 3 bases; unmatched junction bases: 4. The DNA of the CDR3 is TGTGCCAGCAGCCTACAGGGGGCGGACACTGAAGCTTTCTTT. Encoded protein: CASSLQGADTEAFF.

This rearrangement joins TRBV19 to TRBJ1-5; 7 bases map to TRBD1. CDR3 length equals 18 residues. V shed 6 bases, J shed 0 bases, and the junction held 14 bases outside the gene matches. Germline V gene sequence: CDR1 LNHDA, CDR2 SQIVND (reference sequence). DNA of the CDR3: TGTGCCAGTAGGGTGGCCGGGACAGTATCATATAGCAATCAGCCCCAGCATTTT. Translating gives CASRVAGTVSYSNQPQHF.

This clone was found once. V gene TRBV28 combines with J gene TRBJ1-2; the D is unclear. Per germline, CDR1 MDHEN and CDR2 SYDVKM. This CDR3 is built from 13 residues. Trimming took off 3 bases at V and 4 bases at J, with 9 bases between the two ends. The CDR3 sequence: CASSLGGGYGYTF. In DNA form, the CDR3 reads TGTGCCAGCAGTTTGGGTGGCGGCTATGGCTACACCTTC.

The genes are TRBV6-6 and TRBJ1-1; 7 positions match TRBD1. The J segment lost 2 bases and the V segment lost 5 bases, leaving 5 bases of the junction unmatched. This CDR3 spans 14 amino acids. Germline CDR1 is MNHNY and CDR2 is SVGAGI (reference sequence). CDR3: CASSLRGINTEAFF. CDR3 DNA: TGTGCCAGCAGTCTCAGGGGGATAAACACTGAAGCTTTCTTT.

The V call is TRBV1, the J call TRBJ2-6; the table's D call, TRBD1, was not checked against the DNA. TRBV1 constitutes a pseudogene. CDR3 length: 18 amino acids. CDR3 DNA sequence: TGCACCAGCAGCCCCCGGACAGGAGGTCTCTCTGGGGCCAACGTCCTGACTTTC. Encoded protein: CTSSPRTGGLSGANVLTF.

CDR3 DNA: TGTGCCAGCAACCCCGACCCGAGAGGCGGGGAGCTGTTTTTT. Amino acids: CASNPDPRGGELFF. V usage is TRBV7-6 and J usage is TRBJ2-2, with no clear D. Germline CDR1 reads SGHVS; CDR2 reads FNYEAQ. The CDR3 runs 14 residues. V was trimmed by 7 bases and J by 7 bases, leaving 16 bases between them.

The rearrangement links TRBV5-1 to TRBJ2-3; 9 positions match TRBD2. Germline values: CDR1 SGHRS, CDR2 YFSETQ. J was trimmed by 2 bases and V by 4 bases; bases with no gene match: 8. The CDR3 spans 16 residues. CDR3 region: CASSGTSSGYTDTQYF. DNA of the CDR3: TGCGCCAGCAGCGGGACTAGCAGCGGGTACACAGATACGCAGTATTTT.

The rearrangement uses TRBV19 and TRBJ1-2, with TRBD1 matching over 8 bases. The V and J ends lost 7 bases and 8 bases, in that order; junction bases with no gene match: 9. The CDR3 is made up of 13 amino acids. The germline gives CDR1 LNHDA, CDR2 SQIVND (reference sequence). CDR3 residues: CASKPGQVSGYTF. The CDR3 DNA reads as TGTGCCAGTAAACCGGGACAGGTGTCCGGCTACACCTTC.

The genes are TRBV5-8 and TRBJ1-2; D ambiguous. Germline CDR1 SGHTS, CDR2 YDEGEE. Trimming took 9 bases from V and 6 from J, leaving 12 bases between them. This CDR3 has 11 amino acids. This CDR3 is CANSESDGYTF. The DNA for the CDR3 is TGTGCCAACTCAGAGAGCGATGGCTACACCTTC.

This clone was counted between two and nine times. The J gene is TRBJ2-1, the V gene TRBV7-8, with D possibly TRBD2 on 5 matching bases. In germline, CDR1 is SGHVS, CDR2 FQNEAQ. V lost 3 bases and J lost 7, with 13 bases in between. CDR3 length: 14 residues. CDR3 sequence: CASSFTGMVNEQFF. DNA of the CDR3: TGTGCCAGCAGCTTTACGGGAATGGTGAATGAGCAGTTCTTC.

This clone was seen a few times. V gene TRBV10-3 combines with J gene TRBJ1-1, with D hard to call. CDR1 is ENHRY, CDR2 SYGVKD, per germline. Trimming removed 7 bases from V and 0 bases from J, with 15 bases in between. This CDR3 has 15 amino acids. The CDR3 DNA reads as TGTGCCATCACGACTAGAAACGGGATGAACACTGAAGCTTTCTTT. It encodes CAITTRNGMNTEAFF.

The chain joins TRBV5-1 to TRBJ2-5; 7 positions agree with TRBD2. V gave up 3 bases and J gave up 5 bases; unmatched junction bases: 16. The CDR3 contains 17 residues. From germline, CDR1 is SGHRS and CDR2 YFSETQ. CDR3 region: CASSSPPRTSRMETQYF. Written as DNA, the CDR3 is TGCGCCAGCAGCTCCCCGCCCCGGACTAGTAGGATGGAGACCCAGTACTTC.

V gene TRBV27 combines with J gene TRBJ2-7, with 9 bases that match TRBD1. The V and J ends lost 6 bases and 3 bases, in that order; junction bases with no gene match: 12. The V gene's germline CDR1 is MNHEY and CDR2 SMNVEV (reference sequence). The CDR3 is 16 residues long. CDR3 loop: CASSPQGGQGVYEQYF. CDR3 bases: TGTGCCAGCAGCCCCCAAGGGGGACAGGGAGTCTACGAGCAGTACTTC.

V and J are TRBV28 and TRBJ1-1; 7 bases map to TRBD1. The CDR3 is 15 residues long. Trimming cost V 6 bases and J 5 bases; bases outside gene matches: 12. Germline loops: CDR1 MDHEN, CDR2 SYDVKM. The CDR3 sequence: CASRALTGAGTEAFF. CDR3 nucleotides: TGTGCCAGCAGAGCACTCACAGGGGCGGGAACTGAAGCTTTCTTT.

The chain has TRBV28 and TRBJ1-3; D is perhaps TRBD1 (6 bases). The V end was cut by 9 bases, the J end by 2 bases, with 14 bases between. The CDR3 extends over 14 amino acids. Germline CDR1 MDHEN, CDR2 SYDVKM. Here the CDR3 reads CASRTAAAGNTIYF. CDR3 bases: TGTGCCAGTCGGACAGCTGCTGCTGGAAACACCATATATTTT.